The 14 T cell receptor beta chains below all came from one sample that was sequenced in a study of cytomegalovirus exposure and HLA in healthy donors. In the PCR, 60 Vbeta and 13 Jbeta primers were used. This table comes from immunoSEQ multiplex PCR, and its TCRdb copy is limited to in-frame clones, with some not included. The table records 200,000 or so clones, roughly 84% of them present only once. Material for sequencing was PBMCs. These receptors came from a boy between 5 and 17 years old in good health and CMV-seronegative.

The chain joins TRBV18 to TRBJ2-5; D ambiguous. The tail of the sequence fits TRBJ2-7 better, so the J call may be wrong. In germline, CDR1 is KGHSH, CDR2 LQKENI. This CDR3 region has 12 residues. In nucleotides, the CDR3 is TGTGCCAGCTCACCACCTTCATCCGAGCAGTACTTC. Translating gives CASSPPSSEQYF.

The chain joins TRBV6-5 to TRBJ2-5; 14 bases are shared with TRBD2. Germline-derived CDR1 and CDR2 are MNHEY and SVGAGI. The length of the CDR3 is 15 residues. After removal of 6 bases from V and 2 bases from J, the junction contained 2 bases not matched to a gene. CDR3 in amino acids: CASRTSGRGQETQYF. CDR3 in DNA: TGTGCCAGCAGGACTAGCGGGAGGGGTCAAGAGACCCAGTACTTC.

This clone was seen once. The genes are TRBV5-8 and TRBJ1-4; 10 bases align to TRBD1. J lost 8 bases, V lost 5 bases, and 12 bases had no gene match. The CDR3 has 16 amino acids. The germline CDR1 and CDR2 sequences are SGHTS and YDEGEE. CDR3 amino acids: CASRPEPTGGREKLFF. Here the CDR3 DNA reads TGTGCCAGCAGGCCTGAACCGACAGGGGGCCGAGAAAAACTGTTTTTT.

In DNA, the CDR3 is TGCGCCAGCAGCGCAGGGCGGGGCAGGTCCACGAATACGCAGTATTTT. As protein: CASSAGRGRSTNTQYF. The rearrangement uses TRBV5-1 and TRBJ2-3; tentatively, D is TRBD2 (6 bases). CDR1 and CDR2 from the germline V gene are SGHRS and YFSETQ. There are 16 residues in the CDR3. Trimming removed 4 bases from V and 7 bases from J, with 22 bases in between. Using reference TRBV5-1 and TRBJ2-3 for the parts outside the CDR3, the full variable domain is KAGVTQTPRYLIKTRGQQVTLSCSPISGHRSVSWYQQTPGQGLQFLFEYFSETQRNKGNFPGRFSGRQFSNSRSEMNVSTLELGDSALYLCASSAGRGRSTNTQYFGPGTRLTVL.

The CDR3 bases are TGCGCCAGCAGCTCCTCCGGGCCGTCGGGGGAGACCCAGTACTTC. Protein sequence: CASSSSGPSGETQYF. This chain links TRBV5-1 with TRBJ2-5; TRBD2 might be the D (5 bases). V lost 3 bases, J lost 5 bases, and 17 bases lay in between. The germline V gene encodes CDR1 SGHRS and CDR2 YFSETQ. This CDR3 region has 15 residues.

The chain employs TRBV5-4 and TRBJ2-4, with no clear D. V lost 2 bases to trimming and J lost 5 bases, with 5 bases between them. The CDR3 contains 12 residues. The germline CDR1 and CDR2 sequences are SGHNT and YYREEE (reference sequence). The CDR3 coding sequence is TGTGCCAGCAGCTTCGCGCAAAACATTCAGTACTTC. The encoded protein is CASSFAQNIQYF.

The CDR3 reads CASRRGGGSYEQYF. The CDR3 DNA follows: TGTGCCAGCAGACGCGGGGGGGGGTCCTACGAGCAGTACTTC. V is TRBV13 and J is TRBJ2-7; 9 nucleotides agree with TRBD2. The CDR3 is 14 amino acids. The trim removed 6 bases at V and 1 base at J, leaving 4 bases unmatched. Germline V gives CDR1 PRHDT, CDR2 FYEKMQ (reference sequence).

This clone was counted a few times. This chain joins TRBV11-2 and TRBJ2-2; weak D call: TRBD2 (5 bases). V gave up 5 bases and J gave up 4 bases, with 11 bases separating them. The CDR3 runs 14 residues. CDR1 is SGHAT and CDR2 is FQNNGV in the germline V gene. CDR3 DNA sequence: TGTGCCAGCAGCGCGGACTTTTCCACCGGGGAGCTGTTTTTT. It translates to CASSADFSTGELFF. Combining the CDR3 with reference TRBV11-2 and TRBJ2-2 gives the whole variable domain EAGVAQSPRYKIIEKRQSVAFWCNPISGHATLYWYQQILGQGPKLLIQFQNNGVVDDSQLPKDRFSAERLKGVDSTLKIQPAKLEDSAVYLCASSADFSTGELFFGEGSRLTVL.

The rearrangement joins TRBV5-1 to TRBJ1-3, with 10 bases identical to TRBD1. V dropped 1 base and J dropped 4; count of bases not matched to a gene: 17. Germline V lookup: CDR1 SGHRS, CDR2 YFSETQ. This CDR3 is built from 20 residues. The CDR3 DNA reads TGCGCCAGCAGCTTGTTCGCACGGATACAGACAGGGGGCATAGGAAACACCATATATTTT. This gives the protein CASSLFARIQTGGIGNTIYF.

This chain connects TRBV6-4 to TRBJ2-1; possibly TRBD1 for D (6 bases). The V end was cut by 0 bases, the J end by 6 bases, with 12 bases between. This CDR3 comprises 15 residues. Germline values: CDR1 MRHNA, CDR2 SNTAGT. The CDR3, as DNA: TGTGCCAGCAGTGACTCGGGGGCCACGATCAATGAGCAGTTCTTC. Protein: CASSDSGATINEQFF.

The chain is built from TRBV2 and TRBJ2-7, with 12 bases that match TRBD1. Losses at the gene ends were 6 bases for V and 6 bases for J; bases not matched to a gene: 9. CDR1 and CDR2 from the germline V gene are SNHLY and FYNNEI. The CDR3 consists of 15 residues. The CDR3 nucleotides read TGTGCCAGCAGGGGCGGGACAGGGGGCCTGGGCGAGCAGTACTTC. It is translated as CASRGGTGGLGEQYF. The whole variable domain, remainder taken from reference TRBV2 and TRBJ2-7, is EPEVTQTPSHQVTQMGQEVILRCVPISNHLYFYWYRQILGQKVEFLVSFYNNEISEKSEIFDDQFSVERPDGSNFTLKIRSTKLEDSAMYFCASRGGTGGLGEQYFGPGTRLTVT.

The count of this clone is one. The CDR3 protein is CASSSSGGVGSYEQYF. CDR3 sequence (DNA): TGTGCCAGCAGCTCGAGCGGGGGGGTCGGGTCCTACGAGCAGTACTTC. The chain recombines TRBV7-6 with TRBJ2-7, with 10 nucleotides matching TRBD2. This CDR3 spans 16 amino acids. The V gene's germline CDR1 is SGHVS and CDR2 FNYEAQ. V was clipped by 4 bases and J by 1 base; unmatched bases: 7.

This chain connects TRBV15 to TRBJ1-4; 11 positions agree with TRBD1. V lost 1 base and J lost 7; bases outside the gene matches: 8. Germline values: CDR1 LNHNV, CDR2 YYDKDF (reference sequence). This CDR3 comprises 17 residues. The CDR3 is CATSRVPGTGGSEKLFF. The CDR3, as DNA: TGTGCCACCAGCAGAGTCCCCGGGACAGGGGGAAGTGAAAAACTGTTTTTT.

The chain joins TRBV5-1 to TRBJ2-7, with 15 nucleotides matching TRBD2. The germline gives CDR1 SGHRS, CDR2 YFSETQ. This CDR3 contains 17 residues. V was clipped by 4 bases and J by 3 bases; unmatched bases: 8. CDR3 DNA: TGCGCCAGCAGCGCGGGACTAGCGGGAGGAGTGAACTACGAGCAGTACTTC. Translated, it gives CASSAGLAGGVNYEQYF.